This is a list of T cell receptor beta chains from one sample in a study of shared clonotypes between healthy human individuals. Data came from immunoSEQ multiplex PCR; TCRdb stores just in-frame clones and leaves some out. The table has about 2 million clones, around 95% seen once. Sequencing was carried out using naive CD4+ T cells sorted from blood. The receptors here all came from a man aged 18 to 29 in good health. Each CDR3 is given with its conserved first and last residue. The order of the fields is clone size, CDR3 length, J gene, V gene, D gene, CDR3 DNA, CDR3 protein. The D gene is left open where the match is weak. A clone size is listed for some rows: how often the clone was seen (once, few, many), or a class if it is expanded.

>NA|15|TRBJ1-1|TRBV18|TRBD1
TGTGCCAGCTCACCAAGGACAGGGGAGAACACTGAAGCTTTCTTT
CASSPRTGENTEAFF
>NA|15|TRBJ1-2|TRBV5-4|NA
TGTGCCAGCAGCTCCGGGGGACAAACCCCCTATGGCTACACCTTC
CASSSGGQTPYGYTF
>NA|16|TRBJ2-3|TRBV5-1|TRBD2
TGCGCCAGCAGCCCCCGGACTAGCGGTAGCACAGATACGCAGTATTTT
CASSPRTSGSTDTQYF
>few|15|TRBJ1-1|TRBV5-1|TRBD1
TGCGCCAGCAGCTCCCGTGGACAGGCGAACACTGAAGCTTTCTTT
CASSSRGQANTEAFF
>NA|13|TRBJ2-7|TRBV4-1|NA
TGCGCCAGCAGCCAAGGGTTACGGTACGAGCAGTACTTC
CASSQGLRYEQYF
>NA|14|TRBJ2-1|TRBV18|NA
TGTGCCAGCTCACCGGACACCGTCTACAATGAGCAGTTCTTC
CASSPDTVYNEQFF
>NA|16|TRBJ2-2|TRBV5-1|NA
TGCGCCAGCAGCCTGGCGGGACAGCTTAACACCGGGGAGCTGTTTTTT
CASSLAGQLNTGELFF
>once|13|TRBJ1-3|TRBV6-5|NA
TGTGCCAGCGCAGAGGGCTCTGGAAACACCATATATTTT
CASAEGSGNTIYF
>NA|16|TRBJ2-2|TRBV4-1|NA
TGCGCCAGCAGCCAGGAGGGCGACCGTCGGACCGGGGAGCTGTTTTTT
CASSQEGDRRTGELFF
>NA|12|TRBJ2-5|TRBV7-6|NA
TGTGCCAGCAGCAGGTACCAAGAGACCCAGTACTTC
CASSRYQETQYF
>NA|17|TRBJ2-7|TRBV2|TRBD1
TGTGCCAGCAGCGACGGGACAGGGGGCGTATTACTCTACGAGCAGTACTTC
CASSDGTGGVLLYEQYF
>few|14|TRBJ2-2|TRBV11-2|NA
TGTGCCAGCAGAAACCGACTCAACACCGGGGAGCTGTTTTTT
CASRNRLNTGELFF
>NA|14|TRBJ1-2|TRBV29-1|NA
TGCAGCGTCCCCAGAGGGGGAGGAGGCTATGGCTACACCTTC
CSVPRGGGGYGYTF
>NA|14|TRBJ1-3|TRBV9|NA
TGTGCCAGCAGCGTAGCTGGGGCTGGAAACACCATATATTTT
CASSVAGAGNTIYF
>NA|13|TRBJ2-1|TRBV5-1|NA
TGCGCCAGCAGCTTGGGCGGGGGCGAAAATCAGTTCTTC
CASSLGGGENQFF
>NA|15|TRBJ2-3|TRBV2|TRBD2
TGTGCCAGCAGTGAAGCGATGAGGACTAGTGCCGCGCAGTATTTT
CASSEAMRTSAAQYF
>NA|12|TRBJ1-2|TRBV7-8|NA
TGTGCCACGGGGAAGACGGGCTATGGCTACACCTTC
CATGKTGYGYTF
>NA|11|TRBJ2-7|TRBV28|NA
TGTGCCAGCAGTAGAGCATACGAGCAGTACTTC
CASSRAYEQYF
>NA|14|TRBJ2-4|TRBV7-3|NA
TGTGCCAGCAGCTCGGCAGGGTTCGGAAACATTCAGTACTTC
CASSSAGFGNIQYF
>NA|16|TRBJ1-4|TRBV7-2|NA
TGTGCCAGCAGCTTAAATCGGGGCAAGACTAATGAAAAACTGTTTTTT
CASSLNRGKTNEKLFF
>once|15|TRBJ2-5|TRBV28|NA
TGTGCCAGCAGTACCCCCTACACAGACCAAGAGACCCAGTACTTC
CASSTPYTDQETQYF
>NA|13|TRBJ2-7|TRBV4-1|NA
TGCGCCAGCAGCCACTTCAGTGGATACGAGCAGTACTTC
CASSHFSGYEQYF
>NA|17|TRBJ1-2|TRBV11-2|NA
TGTGCCAGCAGATCCCTCCGGGGAGGGCTGGGGCCCTATGGCTACACCTTC
CASRSLRGGLGPYGYTF
>NA|14|TRBJ2-7|TRBV7-6|NA
TGTGCCAGCGGGAATAGCGGTTACTCCTACGAGCAGTACTTC
CASGNSGYSYEQYF
>NA|14|TRBJ2-5|TRBV6-6|NA
TGTGCCAGCAAGGAACCGCTGGGTCGAGAGACCCAGTACTTC
CASKEPLGRETQYF
>NA|12|TRBJ2-1|TRBV30|NA
TGTGCCTGTTGGCTGGGTGCCGGGGAGCAGTTCTTC
CACWLGAGEQFF
>NA|12|TRBJ1-3|TRBV9|NA
TGTGCCAGCAGCGCCACAGGAAACACCATATATTTT
CASSATGNTIYF
>NA|15|TRBJ2-5|TRBV7-9|TRBD1
TGTGCCAGCAGCTTAGAAGGCAGGGGGCTGGAGACCCAGTACTTC
CASSLEGRGLETQYF
>NA|13|TRBJ2-1|TRBV29-1|NA
TGCAGCGTTAGGGGCAGACTCCAGCATGAGCAGTTCTTC
CSVRGRLQHEQFF
>NA|15|TRBJ2-7|TRBV11-2|TRBD1
TGTGCCAGCACCTTAGGCGGGACAGGGCGTTACGAGCAGTACTTC
CASTLGGTGRYEQYF
>NA|13|TRBJ2-7|TRBV6-5|TRBD2
TGTGCCAGCAGGCGGGGAGGGCCGTACGAGCAGTACTTC
CASRRGGPYEQYF
>NA|13|TRBJ1-2|TRBV30|NA
TGTGCCTGGAAAGCCGACAGGCGATATGGCTACACCTTC
CAWKADRRYGYTF
>NA|17|TRBJ2-1|TRBV11-3|TRBD2
TGTGCCAGCAGCACCAACCCGATTAGCGGGAAGGCGCATGAGCAGTTCTTC
CASSTNPISGKAHEQFF
>NA|16|TRBJ1-3|TRBV5-1|NA
TGCGCCAGCAGCTTGGTGGCGGGTTCGGCTGGAAACACCATATATTTT
CASSLVAGSAGNTIYF
>few|13|TRBJ1-2|TRBV16|NA
TGTGCCAGCAGCCAGTTCGGATCGGGCGGCTACACCTTC
CASSQFGSGGYTF
>NA|15|TRBJ2-7|TRBV21-1|NA
TGTGCCAGCAGCCCCCGGGACAGGGGGACCTACGAGCAGTACTTC
CASSPRDRGTYEQYF
>NA|13|TRBJ2-7|TRBV5-1|NA
TGCGCCAGCCAAGGCAGTCGGATTTACGAGCAGTACTTC
CASQGSRIYEQYF
>NA|14|TRBJ2-7|TRBV7-2|TRBD2
TGTGCCAGCAGCCCCCGACGGGCGGGAGACGAGCAGTACTTC
CASSPRRAGDEQYF
>NA|14|TRBJ1-6|TRBV5-1|NA
TGCGCCAGCAGCTTGGGGATAATAAATTCACCCCTCCACTTT
CASSLGIINSPLHF
>once|13|TRBJ2-3|TRBV10-1|NA
TGCGCCAGCTCGAAGACCAGCGGGGATACGCAGTATTTT
CASSKTSGDTQYF
>NA|13|TRBJ1-6|TRBV7-3|NA
TGTGCCAGCAGCATCACAGGGAATTCACCCCTCCACTTT
CASSITGNSPLHF